These T cell receptor beta chains were read from a single sample in a study of T cells in Graves' hyperthyroidism and ophthalmopathy. TCRdb used MiXCR to reprocess the multiplex PCR reads, holding one entry per CDR3 protein. The table lists about 500,000 distinct CDR3 sequences, over 15% of them singletons. Specimen: blood. The origin of the receptors is a woman aged 18-29 years with Graves' ophthalmopathy. The CDR3 runs from the conserved cysteine through the conserved F or W. The D gene is left open where the match is weak. Clone sizes are given selectively: once, few, many, or a class where the clone is expanded.

D	length	V	J	size	DNA	CDR3
NA	15	TRBV30	TRBJ1-4	many	TGTGCCTGGAGGGGACAAGGAAGGACAAATGAAAAACTGTTTTTT	CAWRGQGRTNEKLFF
TRBD2	15	TRBV6-1	TRBJ2-1	many	TGTGCCAGCAGCATGGGACTAGCGGGATACAATGAGCAGTTCTTC	CASSMGLAGYNEQFF
NA	13	TRBV30	TRBJ1-1	many	TGTGCCTGGAATAGGTTAGGGAACACTGAAGCTTTCTTT	CAWNRLGNTEAFF
NA	13	TRBV2	TRBJ1-5	many	TGTGCCAGCAGTGCGGGGGCGTATCAGCCCCAGCATTTT	CASSAGAYQPQHF
NA	13	TRBV7-6	TRBJ2-5	many	TGTGCCAGCAGCTTAGCGGACCGCCAGAGCCCGTACTTC	CASSLADRQSPYF
TRBD1	12	TRBV28	TRBJ1-2	few	TGTGCCAGCGCCGACAGGGAAGGAGGCTACACCTTC	CASADREGGYTF
NA	14	TRBV10-3	TRBJ1-6	few	TGTGCCATCAGCATACAGGGCGATAATTCACCCCTCCACTTT	CAISIQGDNSPLHF
TRBD1	18	TRBV28	TRBJ2-7	NA	TGTGCCAGCAGTTTATTGGGCGAGGGGACAGTGGGGCCCTACGAGCAGTACTTC	CASSLLGEGTVGPYEQYF
NA	13	TRBV4-2	TRBJ2-3	NA	TGTGCCAGCAGCCAAGATCTAGACGATACGCAGTATTTT	CASSQDLDDTQYF
TRBD1	15	TRBV14	TRBJ1-3	NA	TGTGCCAGCAGCTCCGGGACAGGGGCTGGAAACACCATATATTTT	CASSSGTGAGNTIYF
NA	10	TRBV2	TRBJ2-3	many	TGTGCCAGCAGCACAGATACGCAGTATTTT	CASSTDTQYF
NA	14	TRBV5-5	TRBJ1-2	many	TGTGCCAGCAGCCCGAGAGCAGGGAGCGAGGGCTACACCTTC	CASSPRAGSEGYTF
NA	14	TRBV27	TRBJ1-1	many	TGTGCCAGCAGCTTGATCGGGGCGAACACTGAAGCTTTCTTT	CASSLIGANTEAFF
TRBD2	14	TRBV6-1	TRBJ2-3	many	TGTGCCAGCAACATAGCGGGGTACACAGATACGCAGTATTTT	CASNIAGYTDTQYF
NA	17	TRBV28	TRBJ2-5	many	TGTGCCAGCAGTTCCACCGTGGTGGGCGTGATTGGAGAGACCCAGTACTTC	CASSSTVVGVIGETQYF
NA	16	TRBV7-8	TRBJ2-1	NA	TGTGCCAGCAGCTTCCGGGCAGGGGGGGCCGGGGGTGAGCAGTTCTTC	CASSFRAGGAGGEQFF
NA	14	TRBV12-3/TRBV12-4	TRBJ1-2	many	TGTGCCAGCAGTTGGGACGGAGGATCCTATGGCTACACCTTC	CASSWDGGSYGYTF
TRBD1	14	TRBV27	TRBJ1-2	NA	TGTGCCAGCAGCCCCGGGACAGGGGGAGATGGCTACACCTTC	CASSPGTGGDGYTF
NA	15	TRBV11-2	TRBJ1-1	few	TGTGCCAGCAGCTCGGGTATGGCGGGAGGCACTGAAGCTTTCTTT	CASSSGMAGGTEAFF
NA	12	TRBV19	TRBJ1-1	few	TGTGCCAGTAGTACAGGGACGGCCGCGGCTTTCTTT	CASSTGTAAAFF
NA	12	TRBV10-1	TRBJ2-7	many	TGCGCCAGCAGTGAGACAGCATACGAGCAGTACTTC	CASSETAYEQYF
TRBD2	15	TRBV7-2	TRBJ2-3	NA	TGTGCCAGCAGCCTGACTAGCGGGTTATCAGATACGCAGTATTTT	CASSLTSGLSDTQYF
TRBD2	14	TRBV20-1	TRBJ2-7	NA	TGCAGTGCTAGAGAGTGGCGGGAGAGTTACGAGCAGTACTTC	CSAREWRESYEQYF
NA	13	TRBV30	TRBJ2-1	many	TGTGCCTGGAGTGAGACAGGTTACAATGAGCAGTTCTTC	CAWSETGYNEQFF
NA	13	TRBV19	TRBJ1-1	many	TGTGCCAGTACCAGAGGTCTGAACACTGAAGCTTTCTTT	CASTRGLNTEAFF
TRBD1	17	TRBV19	TRBJ2-7	NA	TGTGCCAGTAGCCCAGGGACAGGGCAACCCAACTCCTACGAGCAGTACTTC	CASSPGTGQPNSYEQYF
NA	15	TRBV5-5	TRBJ1-1	many	TGTGCCAGCAGCGCAGGGACCGTCGGACGCAATGAAGCTTTCTTT	CASSAGTVGRNEAFF
NA	15	TRBV7-2	TRBJ1-1	many	TGTGCCAGCAGCTACTCGGGACTCTCGAACACTGAAGCTTTCTTT	CASSYSGLSNTEAFF
TRBD1	13	TRBV5-5	TRBJ2-1	few	TGTGCCAGCAGGGCCGGGACAGCCAATGAGCAGTTCTTC	CASRAGTANEQFF
TRBD1	13	TRBV6-4	TRBJ2-7	NA	TGTGCCAGCAGTGAAGGGACAGACTACGAGCAGTACTTC	CASSEGTDYEQYF
TRBD1	15	TRBV13	TRBJ2-1	many	TGTGCCAGCAGCGTAATCGGGACAGGGAGGAATGAGCAGTTCTTC	CASSVIGTGRNEQFF
NA	12	TRBV6-2/TRBV6-3	TRBJ2-7	many	TGTGCCAGCAGTACCGACGGATACGAGCAGTACTTC	CASSTDGYEQYF
NA	14	TRBV20-1	TRBJ1-5	NA	TGCAGTGCTAGGGACACCCTAGGCGATCAGCCCCAGCATTTT	CSARDTLGDQPQHF
TRBD2	16	TRBV7-9	TRBJ2-3	many	TGTGCCAGCAGCTACCGGACTAGCGGGGACACAGATACGCAGTATTTT	CASSYRTSGDTDTQYF
TRBD1	17	TRBV11-2	TRBJ2-2	few	TGTGCCAGCAGCTTAGATGGGGACAGGGTTTTCACCGGGGAGCTGTTTTTT	CASSLDGDRVFTGELFF